This TCR beta chain was obtained from a study of technical replicates of blood from a handful of donors. The repertoire was sequenced with immunoSEQ multiplex PCR; TCRdb's copy has only in-frame clones and lacks some. The sample lists 79,000 or so clones, around 90% seen once, with around 0.24% in the top ten. CDR1 is LGHNA and CDR2 is YNFKEQ in the germline V gene. CDR3 length equals 13 residues. V was clipped by 3 bases and J by 10 bases, with 13 bases between them. This sequence joins TRBV4-2 and TRBJ2-1; D remains ambiguous. The specimen was T cells isolated from PBMCs. The sequence derives from a human donor in good health. CDR3 protein: CASSQEETGEQFF. CDR3 nucleotides: TGTGCCAGCAGCCAGGAAGAGACCGGGGAGCAGTTCTTC.